This T cell receptor beta chain was sequenced during a study of T cell repertoires in cytomegalovirus infection. Study-level background: Based on public TCR beta signatures, there were indications of CMV infection and of a matching HLA type. Study-level points and caveats: Dominant in the ex vivo response were TCR beta clonotypes restricted by HLA-C and specific for CMV. People with CMV and the relevant HLA were identified by cumulative public TCR beta family frequency.

Via MiXCR, TCRdb re-called the reads, giving one row per CDR3 protein. The sample consists of about 320,000 distinct CDR3 sequences, more than 8% of them appearing once. Germline V gene data show CDR1 as MNHNY and CDR2 as SVGAGI (reference sequence). Trimming took 9 bases from V and 5 from J, leaving 10 bases between them. The CDR3 is 11 residues long. This clonotype was seen more than once but under ten times. Its cognate antigen is unknown. The specimen was PBMCs. The sequence derives from a human donor in good health (CMV status not recorded). Some clones in this sample may be carry-over from other donors' samples. The chain carries TRBV6-6 and TRBJ2-5; D gene ambiguous. CDR3 sequence: CASLLTETQYF. The CDR3 DNA reads TGTGCCAGTTTACTTACTGAGACCCAGTACTTC.